This TCR beta chain was found in a study of blood T cell repertoires in COVID-19. Study information: The United States, Italy and Spain were the sources of the acute and convalescent COVID-19 samples.

TCRdb keeps only in-frame clones here, not all; method: immunoSEQ multiplex PCR. The sample holds 450,000 to 500,000 clones, 75% to 90% seen once. V lost 7 bases and J 9 bases, leaving 7 bases between the germline ends. This CDR3 comprises 11 residues. The germline CDR1 and CDR2 sequences are SNHLY and FYNNEI. The receptor's source is a woman between 18 and 29 years old who had recovered from COVID-19. The chain employs TRBV2 and TRBJ1-6; D gene uncertain. The source material was PBMCs or T cells enriched from blood (not recorded which). The chain's CDR3 is CASTSSSPLHF. The CDR3 DNA is TGTGCCAGCACCTCTTCTTCACCCCTCCACTTT.